The sequence of this T cell receptor beta chain was determined in a study of technical replicates of blood from a handful of donors. Repertoires were generated with immunoSEQ multiplex PCR, while TCRdb's copy carries only in-frame clones and drops some. Of 95,000 to 100,000 clones listed, 96% are singletons. Per the germline V gene, CDR1 is MDHEN and CDR2 is SYDVKM. The CDR3 is 15 amino acids. Trimming took 6 bases from V and 5 from J, leaving 20 bases between them. Sequences were obtained from T cells isolated from PBMCs. The sequence derives from a human donor in good health. The V call is TRBV28, the J call TRBJ2-7; D is possibly TRBD1 (6 bases). In DNA, the CDR3 is TGTGCCAGCAGGATGACAGGCAGCTTCACTAACGAGCAGTACTTC. Its protein product is CASRMTGSFTNEQYF.